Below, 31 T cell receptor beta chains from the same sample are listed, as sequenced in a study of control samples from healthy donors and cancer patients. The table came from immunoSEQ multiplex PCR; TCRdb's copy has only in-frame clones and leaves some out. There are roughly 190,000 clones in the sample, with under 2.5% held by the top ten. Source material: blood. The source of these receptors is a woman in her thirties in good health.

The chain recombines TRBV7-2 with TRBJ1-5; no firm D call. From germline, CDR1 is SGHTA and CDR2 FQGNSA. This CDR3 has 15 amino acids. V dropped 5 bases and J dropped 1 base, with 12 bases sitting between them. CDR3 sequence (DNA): TGTGCCAGCAGCCCTCGGAGCGGGAGCAATCAGCCCCAGCATTTT. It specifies CASSPRSGSNQPQHF.

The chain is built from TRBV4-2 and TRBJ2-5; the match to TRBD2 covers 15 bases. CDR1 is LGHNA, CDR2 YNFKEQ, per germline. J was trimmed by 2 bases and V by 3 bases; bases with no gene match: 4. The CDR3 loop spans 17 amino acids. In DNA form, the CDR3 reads TGTGCCAGCAGCCAGAGGACTAGCGGGGGGGGACAAGAGACCCAGTACTTC. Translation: CASSQRTSGGGQETQYF.

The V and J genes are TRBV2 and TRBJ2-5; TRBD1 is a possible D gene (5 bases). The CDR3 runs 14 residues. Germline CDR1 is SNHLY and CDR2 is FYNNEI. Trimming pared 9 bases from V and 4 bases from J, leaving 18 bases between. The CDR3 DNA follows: TGTGCCAGTCTCAAGACAGAACAGTTAGAGACCCAGTACTTC. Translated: CASLKTEQLETQYF.

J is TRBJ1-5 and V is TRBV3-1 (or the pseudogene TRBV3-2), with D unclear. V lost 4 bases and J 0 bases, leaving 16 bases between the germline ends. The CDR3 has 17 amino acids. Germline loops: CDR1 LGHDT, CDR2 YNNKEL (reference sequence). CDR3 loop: CASSLWSGGVSNQPQHF. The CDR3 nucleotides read TGTGCCAGCAGCCTTTGGAGTGGCGGAGTTAGCAATCAGCCCCAGCATTTT.

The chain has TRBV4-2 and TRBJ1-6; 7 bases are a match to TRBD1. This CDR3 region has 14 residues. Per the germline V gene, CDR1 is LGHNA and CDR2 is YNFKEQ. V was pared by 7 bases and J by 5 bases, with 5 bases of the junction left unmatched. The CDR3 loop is CASNIGQDNSPLHF. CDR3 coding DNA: TGTGCCAGCAATATCGGACAGGATAATTCACCCCTCCACTTT.

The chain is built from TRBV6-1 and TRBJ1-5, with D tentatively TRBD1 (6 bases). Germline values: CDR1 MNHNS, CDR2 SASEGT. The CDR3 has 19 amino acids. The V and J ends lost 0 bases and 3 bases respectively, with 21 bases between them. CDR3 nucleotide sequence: TGTGCCAGCAGTGAAGCGCTTCCGGGAGGGGGGGAATACAATCAGCCCCAGCATTTT. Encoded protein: CASSEALPGGGEYNQPQHF.

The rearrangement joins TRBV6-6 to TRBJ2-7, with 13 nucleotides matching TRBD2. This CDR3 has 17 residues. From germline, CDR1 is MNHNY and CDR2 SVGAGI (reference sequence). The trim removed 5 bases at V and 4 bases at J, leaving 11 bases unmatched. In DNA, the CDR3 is TGTGCCAGCAGTCCTATTCCCCGGACTAGCGGGGGTTACGAGCAGTACTTC. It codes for CASSPIPRTSGGYEQYF.

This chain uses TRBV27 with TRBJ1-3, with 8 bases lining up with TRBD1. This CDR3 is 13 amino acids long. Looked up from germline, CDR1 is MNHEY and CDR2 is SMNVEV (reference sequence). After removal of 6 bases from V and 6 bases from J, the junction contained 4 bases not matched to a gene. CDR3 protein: CASRGTGENTIYF. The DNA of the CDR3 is TGTGCCAGCAGAGGGACAGGCGAAAACACCATATATTTT.

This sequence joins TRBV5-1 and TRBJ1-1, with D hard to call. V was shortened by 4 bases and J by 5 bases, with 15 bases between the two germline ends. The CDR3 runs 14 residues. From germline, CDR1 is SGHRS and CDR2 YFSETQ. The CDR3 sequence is CASSTNGGMTEAFF. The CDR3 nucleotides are TGCGCCAGCAGCACGAACGGAGGAATGACTGAAGCTTTCTTT.

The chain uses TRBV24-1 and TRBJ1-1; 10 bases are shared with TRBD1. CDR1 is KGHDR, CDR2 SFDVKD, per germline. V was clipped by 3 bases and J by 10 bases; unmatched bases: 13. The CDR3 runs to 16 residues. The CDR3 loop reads CATSDGQGTGVGGAFF. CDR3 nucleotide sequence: TGTGCCACCAGTGATGGACAAGGGACAGGGGTTGGGGGAGCTTTCTTT.

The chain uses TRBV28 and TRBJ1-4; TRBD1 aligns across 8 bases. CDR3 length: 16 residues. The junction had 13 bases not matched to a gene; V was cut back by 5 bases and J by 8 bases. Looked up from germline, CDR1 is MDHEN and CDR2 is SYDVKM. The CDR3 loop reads CASSQGAGTMLEKLFF. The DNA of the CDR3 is TGTGCCAGCAGTCAGGGGGCAGGCACTATGTTGGAAAAACTGTTTTTT.

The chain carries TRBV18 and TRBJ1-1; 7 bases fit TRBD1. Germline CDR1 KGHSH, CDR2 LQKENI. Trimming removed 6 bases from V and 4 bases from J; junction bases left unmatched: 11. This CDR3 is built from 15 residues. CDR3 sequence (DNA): TGTGCCAGCTCCCGACAGGGCGCGTCAGGCACTGAAGCTTTCTTT. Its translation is CASSRQGASGTEAFF. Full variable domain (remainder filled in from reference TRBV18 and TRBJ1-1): NAGVMQNPRHLVRRRGQEARLRCSPMKGHSHVYWYRQLPEEGLKFMVYLQKENIIDESGMPKERFSAEFPKEGPSILRIQQVVRGDSAAYFCASSRQGASGTEAFFGQGTRLTVV.

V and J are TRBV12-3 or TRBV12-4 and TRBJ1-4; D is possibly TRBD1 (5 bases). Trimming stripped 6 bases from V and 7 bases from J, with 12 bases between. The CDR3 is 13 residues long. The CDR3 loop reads CASRDGALEKLFF. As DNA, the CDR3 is TGTGCCAGCAGGGACGGGGCTCTTGAAAAACTGTTTTTT.

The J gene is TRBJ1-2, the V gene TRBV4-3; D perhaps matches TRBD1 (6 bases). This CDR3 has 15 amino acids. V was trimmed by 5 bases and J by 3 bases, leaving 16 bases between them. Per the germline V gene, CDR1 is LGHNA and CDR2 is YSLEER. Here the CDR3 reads CASSILRGGYYGYTF. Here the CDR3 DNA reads TGCGCCAGCAGCATCTTACGAGGGGGTTACTATGGCTACACCTTC.

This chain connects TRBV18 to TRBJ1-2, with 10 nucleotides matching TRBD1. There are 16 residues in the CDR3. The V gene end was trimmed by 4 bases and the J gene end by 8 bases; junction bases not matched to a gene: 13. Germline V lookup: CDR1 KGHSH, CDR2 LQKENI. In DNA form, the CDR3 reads TGTGCCAGCTCACTACCCGCGACAGGGGGCAGTGGGGGCTACACCTTC. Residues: CASSLPATGGSGGYTF.

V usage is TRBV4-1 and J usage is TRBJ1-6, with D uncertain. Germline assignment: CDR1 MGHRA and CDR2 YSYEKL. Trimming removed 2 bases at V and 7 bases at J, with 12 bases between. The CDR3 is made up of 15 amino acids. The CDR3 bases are TGCGCCAGCAGCCAACCATGGGCCGTAAATTCACCCCTCCACTTT. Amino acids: CASSQPWAVNSPLHF.

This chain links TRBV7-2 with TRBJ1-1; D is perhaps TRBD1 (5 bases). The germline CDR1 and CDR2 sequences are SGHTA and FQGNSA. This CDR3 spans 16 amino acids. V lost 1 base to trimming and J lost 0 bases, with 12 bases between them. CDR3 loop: CASSLDGAVMNTEAFF. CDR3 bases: TGTGCCAGCAGCTTAGACGGGGCAGTGATGAACACTGAAGCTTTCTTT.

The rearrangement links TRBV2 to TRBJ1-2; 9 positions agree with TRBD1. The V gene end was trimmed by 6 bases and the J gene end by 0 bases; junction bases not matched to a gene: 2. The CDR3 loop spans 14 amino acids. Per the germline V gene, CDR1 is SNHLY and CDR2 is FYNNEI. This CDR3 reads CASRGTGTNYGYTF. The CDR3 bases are TGTGCCAGCAGGGGGACAGGGACTAACTATGGCTACACCTTC.

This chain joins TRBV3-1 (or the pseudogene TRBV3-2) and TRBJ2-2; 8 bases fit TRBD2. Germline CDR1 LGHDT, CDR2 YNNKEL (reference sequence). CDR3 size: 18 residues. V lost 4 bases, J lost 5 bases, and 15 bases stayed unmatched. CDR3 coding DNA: TGTGCCAGCAGCCTCTCCTACCCGAGCGGGGGCCGGACCGGGGAGCTGTTTTTT. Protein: CASSLSYPSGGRTGELFF.

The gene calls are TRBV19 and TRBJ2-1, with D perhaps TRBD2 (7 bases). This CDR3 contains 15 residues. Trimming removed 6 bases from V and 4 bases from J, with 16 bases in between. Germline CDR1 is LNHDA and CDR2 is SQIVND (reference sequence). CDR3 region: CASRSWRGRYNEQFF. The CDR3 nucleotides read TGTGCCAGTAGATCTTGGCGGGGGCGGTACAATGAGCAGTTCTTC.

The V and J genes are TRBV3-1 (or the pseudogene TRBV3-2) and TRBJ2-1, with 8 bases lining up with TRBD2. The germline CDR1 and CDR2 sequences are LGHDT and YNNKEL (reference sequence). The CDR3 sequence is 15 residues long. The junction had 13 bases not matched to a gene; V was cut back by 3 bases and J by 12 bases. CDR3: CASSHIGTRIFGQFF. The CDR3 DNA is TGTGCCAGCAGCCATATAGGGACTAGGATTTTTGGGCAGTTCTTC.

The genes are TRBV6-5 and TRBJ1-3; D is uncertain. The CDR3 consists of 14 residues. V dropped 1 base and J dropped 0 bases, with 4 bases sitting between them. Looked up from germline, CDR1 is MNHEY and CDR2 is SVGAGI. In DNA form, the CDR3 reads TGTGCCAGCAGTTACTTTAGCTCTGGAAACACCATATATTTT. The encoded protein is CASSYFSSGNTIYF.

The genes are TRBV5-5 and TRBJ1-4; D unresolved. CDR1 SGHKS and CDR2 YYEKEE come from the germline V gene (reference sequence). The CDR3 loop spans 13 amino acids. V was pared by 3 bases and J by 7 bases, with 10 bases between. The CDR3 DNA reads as TGTGCCAGCAGCTGGAGTTCCGCTGAAAAACTGTTTTTT. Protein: CASSWSSAEKLFF.

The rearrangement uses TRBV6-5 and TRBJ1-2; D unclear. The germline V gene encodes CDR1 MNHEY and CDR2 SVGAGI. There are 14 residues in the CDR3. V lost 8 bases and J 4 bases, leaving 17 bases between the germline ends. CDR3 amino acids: CASLKDDLFYGYTF. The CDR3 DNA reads TGTGCCAGCCTGAAGGACGACCTATTCTATGGCTACACCTTC.

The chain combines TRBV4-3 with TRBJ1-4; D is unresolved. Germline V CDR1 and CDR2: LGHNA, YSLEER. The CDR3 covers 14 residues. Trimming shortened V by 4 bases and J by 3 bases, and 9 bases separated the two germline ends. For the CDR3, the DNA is TGCGCCAGCAGCCCGTGGACCTCTAATGAAAAACTGTTTTTT. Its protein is CASSPWTSNEKLFF.

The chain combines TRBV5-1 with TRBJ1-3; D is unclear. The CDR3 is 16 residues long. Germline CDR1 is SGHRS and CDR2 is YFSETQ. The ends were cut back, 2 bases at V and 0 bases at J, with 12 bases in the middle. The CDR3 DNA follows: TGCGCCAGCAGCTTAACCCCAAAGACCTCTGGAAACACCATATATTTT. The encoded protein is CASSLTPKTSGNTIYF.

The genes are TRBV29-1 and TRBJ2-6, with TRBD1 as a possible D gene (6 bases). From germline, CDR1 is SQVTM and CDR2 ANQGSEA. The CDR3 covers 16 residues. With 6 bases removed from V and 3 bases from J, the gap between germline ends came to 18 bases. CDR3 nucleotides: TGCAGCGTACCCACCTTCACAGGGAGTGGGGCCAACGTCCTGACTTTC. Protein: CSVPTFTGSGANVLTF. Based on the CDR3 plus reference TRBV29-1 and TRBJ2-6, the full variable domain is SAVISQKPSRDICQRGTSLTIQCQVDSQVTMMFWYRQQPGQSLTLIATANQGSEATYESGFVIDKFPISRPNLTFSTLTVSNMSPEDSSIYLCSVPTFTGSGANVLTFGAGSRLTVL.

CDR3 residues: CASSIRYSYQETQYF. The CDR3 DNA reads as TGTGCCAGTAGTATACGGTACAGTTACCAAGAGACCCAGTACTTC. This rearrangement joins TRBV19 to TRBJ2-5, with D unclear. This CDR3 has 15 amino acids. Between the trimmed V and J ends, which lost 2 bases and 0 bases, there was a span of 10 bases. CDR1 is LNHDA and CDR2 is SQIVND in the germline V gene (reference sequence).

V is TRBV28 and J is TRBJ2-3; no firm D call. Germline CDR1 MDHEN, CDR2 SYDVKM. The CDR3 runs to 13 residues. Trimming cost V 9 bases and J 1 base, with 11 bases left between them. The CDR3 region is CASTKWGTDTQYF. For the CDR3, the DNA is TGTGCCAGTACGAAATGGGGCACAGATACGCAGTATTTT.

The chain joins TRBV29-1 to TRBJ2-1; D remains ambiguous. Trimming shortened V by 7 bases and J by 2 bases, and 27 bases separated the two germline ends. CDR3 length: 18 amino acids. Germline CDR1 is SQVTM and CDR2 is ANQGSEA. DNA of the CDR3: TGCAGCGGTAGTGCCGAAGGGCTGGCCGGTTCGACCTACAATGAGCAGTTCTTC. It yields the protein CSGSAEGLAGSTYNEQFF.

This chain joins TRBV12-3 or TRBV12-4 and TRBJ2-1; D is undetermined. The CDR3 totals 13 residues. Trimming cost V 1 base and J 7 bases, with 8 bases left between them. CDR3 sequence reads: CASSLVRTNEQFF. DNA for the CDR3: TGTGCCAGCAGTTTAGTCCGAACGAATGAGCAGTTCTTC.